Listed below are T cell receptor beta chains from one sample, sequenced in a study of T-cell reconstitution after alpha-beta-depleted transplantation in children. TCRdb passed the PCR reads through MiXCR, listing each CDR3 protein once. The sample has approximately 500,000 distinct CDR3 sequences, about 10% seen once. Specimen: PBMCs, collected before TCRalphabeta/CD19-depleted stem cell transplant. The source of these receptors is a child aged 2-15 years with inherited bone marrow failure, due to receive a stem cell transplant. The CDR3 runs from the conserved cysteine through the conserved F or W. D genes are given only for firm matches. Not every row has a clone size; where given, it reads once, few, many or a size class.

D gene,V gene,clone size,J gene,CDR3 DNA,CDR3 protein
TRBD2,TRBV4-3,few,TRBJ2-2,TGCGCCAGCAGCCAAGACCCGGGAGGGGAAGACGGGGAGCTGTTTTTT,CASSQDPGGEDGELFF
NA,TRBV12-3/TRBV12-4,many,TRBJ2-7,TGTGCCAGCAGTTTGAGTCCCGGGTGGGAGCAGTACTTC,CASSLSPGWEQYF
NA,TRBV5-5,many,TRBJ1-5,TGTGCCAGCAGCCTAAGCCGGAGCAATCAGCCCCAGCATTTT,CASSLSRSNQPQHF
NA,TRBV20-1,many,TRBJ2-4,TGCAGTGCTAGAGATCAACTCCGATCCTACTTC,CSARDQLRSYF
TRBD2,TRBV15,many,TRBJ2-1,TGTGCCACGGGGGGGCTAGCGGGGGTCTACAATGAGCAGTTCTTC,CATGGLAGVYNEQFF
NA,TRBV4-3,NA,TRBJ1-1,TGCGCCAGCAGCCAAGATTTTACCAACACTGAAGCTTTCTTT,CASSQDFTNTEAFF
TRBD2,TRBV4-3,many,TRBJ2-3,TGCGCCAGCAGCCAAGAGGCGGGAGGGGCAGATACGCAGTATTTT,CASSQEAGGADTQYF
TRBD1,TRBV29-1,few,TRBJ1-5,TGCAGCGTCGCCGACAGGGAAGGGTGGGGGCCCCAGCATTTT,CSVADREGWGPQHF
TRBD2,TRBV11-2,many,TRBJ2-1,TGTGCCAGCAGACCTCTAGCGGGAGGGCGTAGTGAGCAGTTCTTC,CASRPLAGGRSEQFF
TRBD2,TRBV24-1,few,TRBJ2-5,TGTGCCACCGAGGGCCTCGACGACACTAGCGGGAGGATTCAAGAGACCCAGTACTTC,CATEGLDDTSGRIQETQYF
NA,TRBV29-1,many,TRBJ1-5,TGCAGCGTTGGGGGGCGAGAGCAGCCCCAGCATTTT,CSVGGREQPQHF
NA,TRBV4-3,many,TRBJ2-3,TGCGCCAGCAGCCAAGATTCTCCTTATTCCCCAGATACGCAGTATTTT,CASSQDSPYSPDTQYF
NA,TRBV5-4,NA,TRBJ2-7,TGTGCCAGCAGCCGTACAGGCCCTCTCTACGAGCAGTACTTC,CASSRTGPLYEQYF